The clone carrying this TCR beta chain was detected only a few times. What it binds is not known. The entry originates in a study of T-cell reconstitution after alpha-beta-depleted transplantation in children. Study results and caveats: Some patients showed high day-60 TCRbeta diversity, which derived from surviving recipient T cells and thymic progenitors.

Per germline, CDR1 MGHDK and CDR2 SYGVNS. Losses at the gene ends were 6 bases for V and 2 bases for J; bases not matched to a gene: 7. The length of the CDR3 is 15 residues. For TCRbeta, the library was prepared with unique molecular identifiers. Using its own MiXCR run on the PCR reads, TCRdb lists one record per CDR3 protein. The table shows about 580,000 distinct CDR3 sequences, with about 21% occurring only once. The sequences come from PBMCs, mostly from graft donor cells, collected 360 days after TCRalphabeta/CD19-depleted stem cell transplant. The sequence came from a boy under two years old who had a stem cell transplant for acute myeloid leukemia, so the T cells may come from the graft donor. The chain links TRBV25-1 to TRBJ2-1; 7 bases map to TRBD1. The CDR3 coding sequence is TGTGCCAGCAGCGTCGACAGGGCACCCTACAATGAGCAGTTCTTC. Encoded protein: CASSVDRAPYNEQFF.